This T cell receptor (beta chain) originates from a study of blood T cell repertoires in COVID-19. CDR3 length: 15 residues. J gave up 2 bases and V 4 bases, and 6 bases lay outside the gene matches. Germline V gene data show CDR1 as SGHDT and CDR2 as YYEEEE. The table came from immunoSEQ multiplex PCR; TCRdb's copy has only in-frame clones and leaves some out. The profile shows 270,000 or so clones, 81% of them singletons. The clonotype was recovered from a woman aged 55-70 years with active or convalescent COVID-19. The rearrangement joins TRBV5-6 to TRBJ2-3, with 8 nucleotides matching TRBD2. Sequenced: peripheral blood. Here the CDR3 DNA reads TGTGCCAGCAGCCCGCGCGGGGGGCACACAGATACGCAGTATTTT. Translating gives CASSPRGGHTDTQYF.